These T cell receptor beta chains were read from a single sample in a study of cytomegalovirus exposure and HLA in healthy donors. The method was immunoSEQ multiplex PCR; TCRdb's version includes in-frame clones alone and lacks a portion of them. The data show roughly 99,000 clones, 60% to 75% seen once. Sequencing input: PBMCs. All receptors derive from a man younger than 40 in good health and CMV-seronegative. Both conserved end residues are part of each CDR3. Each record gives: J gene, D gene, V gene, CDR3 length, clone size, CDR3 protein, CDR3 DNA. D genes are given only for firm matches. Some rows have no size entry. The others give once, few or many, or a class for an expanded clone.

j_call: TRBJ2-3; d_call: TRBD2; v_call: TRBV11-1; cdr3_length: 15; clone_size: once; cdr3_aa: CASSLVAGEVDTQYF; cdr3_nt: TGTGCCAGCAGCTTAGTAGCGGGAGAGGTAGATACGCAGTATTTT
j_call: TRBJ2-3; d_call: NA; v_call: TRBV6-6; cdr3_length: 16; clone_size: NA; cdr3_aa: CASSVGQGGMTDTQYF; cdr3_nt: TGTGCCAGCAGTGTTGGACAGGGAGGGATGACAGATACGCAGTATTTT
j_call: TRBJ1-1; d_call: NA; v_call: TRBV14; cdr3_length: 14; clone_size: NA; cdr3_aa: CASSQVEVITEAFF; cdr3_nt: TGTGCCAGCAGCCAAGTGGAGGTGATCACTGAAGCTTTCTTT
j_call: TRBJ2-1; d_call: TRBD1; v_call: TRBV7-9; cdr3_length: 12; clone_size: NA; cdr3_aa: CASRDSYNEQFF; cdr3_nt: TGTGCCAGCCGGGACAGTTACAATGAGCAGTTCTTC
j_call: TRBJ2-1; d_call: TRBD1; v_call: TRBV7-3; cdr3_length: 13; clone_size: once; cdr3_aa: CASSSHRDREQFF; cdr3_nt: TGTGCCAGCAGCTCCCACCGGGACAGGGAGCAGTTCTTC
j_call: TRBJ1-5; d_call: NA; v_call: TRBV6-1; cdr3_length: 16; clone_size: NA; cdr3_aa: CASSAGEAHSNQPQHF; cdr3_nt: TGTGCCAGCAGTGCCGGAGAAGCCCATAGCAATCAGCCCCAGCATTTT
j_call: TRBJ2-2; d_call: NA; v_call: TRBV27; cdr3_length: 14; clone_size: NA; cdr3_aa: CASSLSGGAGELFF; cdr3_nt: TGTGCCAGCAGTTTATCGGGCGGGGCCGGGGAGCTGTTTTTT
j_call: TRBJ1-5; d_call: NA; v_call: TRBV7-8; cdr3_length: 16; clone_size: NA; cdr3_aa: CASSPGRGDGGQPQHF; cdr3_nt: TGTGCCAGCAGCCCGGGACGCGGGGATGGTGGCCAGCCCCAGCATTTT
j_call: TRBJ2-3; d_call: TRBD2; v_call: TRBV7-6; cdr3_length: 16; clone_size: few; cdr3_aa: CASSLRTSGPTDTQYF; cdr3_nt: TGTGCCAGCAGCCTGAGGACTAGCGGACCCACAGATACGCAGTATTTT
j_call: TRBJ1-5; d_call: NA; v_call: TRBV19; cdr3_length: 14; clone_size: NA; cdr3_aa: CASTKDSHNQPQHF; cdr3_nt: TGTGCCAGTACCAAGGACAGCCACAATCAGCCCCAGCATTTT
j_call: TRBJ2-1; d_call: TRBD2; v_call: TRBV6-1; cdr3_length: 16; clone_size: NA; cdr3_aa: CASSEHPRTSMGEQFF; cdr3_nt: TGTGCCAGCAGTGAACACCCGAGGACTAGTATGGGTGAGCAGTTCTTC
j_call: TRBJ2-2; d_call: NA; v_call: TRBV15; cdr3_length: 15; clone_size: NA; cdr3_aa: CATSRARLGAGELFF; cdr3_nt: TGTGCCACCAGCAGAGCACGACTAGGCGCCGGGGAGCTGTTTTTT
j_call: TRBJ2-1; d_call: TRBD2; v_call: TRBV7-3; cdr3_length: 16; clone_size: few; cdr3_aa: CASSLAGGLAEHEQFF; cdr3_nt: TGTGCCAGCAGCTTAGCGGGGGGACTAGCGGAGCATGAGCAGTTCTTC
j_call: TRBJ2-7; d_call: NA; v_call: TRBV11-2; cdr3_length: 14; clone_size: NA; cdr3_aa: CASSLDRYLYEQYF; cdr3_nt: TGTGCCAGCAGCTTAGACCGCTACTTATACGAGCAGTACTTC
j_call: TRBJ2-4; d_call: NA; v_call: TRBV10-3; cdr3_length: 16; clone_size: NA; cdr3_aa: CAISESTRVAKNIQYF; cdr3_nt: TGTGCCATCAGTGAGTCAACGAGAGTTGCCAAAAACATTCAGTACTTC
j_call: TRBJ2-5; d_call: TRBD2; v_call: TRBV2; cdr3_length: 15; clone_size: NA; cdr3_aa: CASSERTSGVETQYF; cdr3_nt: TGTGCCAGCAGTGAACGGACTAGCGGGGTTGAGACCCAGTACTTC
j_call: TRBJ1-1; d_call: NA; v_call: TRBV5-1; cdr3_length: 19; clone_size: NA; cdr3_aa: CASSLAGAEVGGMNTEAFF; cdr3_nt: TGCGCCAGCAGCTTGGCCGGGGCAGAGGTAGGAGGGATGAACACTGAAGCTTTCTTT
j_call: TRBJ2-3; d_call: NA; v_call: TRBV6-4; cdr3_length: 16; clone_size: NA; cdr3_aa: CASSRRGGTITDTQYF; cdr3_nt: TGTGCCAGCAGCCGTAGGGGCGGGACCATCACAGATACGCAGTATTTT
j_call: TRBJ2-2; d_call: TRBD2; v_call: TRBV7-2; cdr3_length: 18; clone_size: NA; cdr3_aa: CASSFGLAGATLGGELFF; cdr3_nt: TGTGCCAGCAGCTTCGGACTAGCGGGAGCTACTCTAGGAGGGGAGCTGTTTTTT
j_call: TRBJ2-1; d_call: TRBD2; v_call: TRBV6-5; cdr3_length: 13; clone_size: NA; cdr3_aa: CASMLAGGNEQFF; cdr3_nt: TGTGCCAGCATGCTGGCGGGAGGGAATGAGCAGTTCTTC
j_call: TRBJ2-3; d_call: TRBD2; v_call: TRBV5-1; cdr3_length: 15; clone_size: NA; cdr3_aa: CASSLQRGPTDTQYF; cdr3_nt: TGCGCCAGCAGCTTGCAGCGGGGGCCCACAGATACGCAGTATTTT
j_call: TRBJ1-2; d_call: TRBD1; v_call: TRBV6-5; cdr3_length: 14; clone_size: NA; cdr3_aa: CASSRETGKYGYTF; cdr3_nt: TGTGCCAGCAGTCGCGAGACAGGGAAATATGGCTACACCTTC
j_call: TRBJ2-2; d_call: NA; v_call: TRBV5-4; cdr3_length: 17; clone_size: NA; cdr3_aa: CASSPEPGTGVWGELFF; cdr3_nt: TGTGCCAGCAGCCCCGAACCCGGGACTGGGGTTTGGGGGGAGCTGTTTTTT
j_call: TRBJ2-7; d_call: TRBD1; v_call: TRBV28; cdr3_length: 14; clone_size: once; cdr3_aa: CASRRQGEVYEQYF; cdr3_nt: TGTGCCAGCAGGCGACAGGGGGAGGTCTACGAGCAGTACTTC
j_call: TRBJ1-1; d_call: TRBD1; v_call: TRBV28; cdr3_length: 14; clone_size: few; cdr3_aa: CASSLSRGRTEAFF; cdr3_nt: TGTGCCAGCAGTTTATCCAGGGGGAGGACTGAAGCTTTCTTT
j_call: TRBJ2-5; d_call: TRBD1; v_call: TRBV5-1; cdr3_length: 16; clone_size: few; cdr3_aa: CASSLGGQGAQETQYF; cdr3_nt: TGCGCCAGCAGCTTGGGTGGACAGGGGGCCCAAGAGACCCAGTACTTC
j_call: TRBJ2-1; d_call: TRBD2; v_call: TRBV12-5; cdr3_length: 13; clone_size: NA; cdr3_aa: CASGFSGSNEQFF; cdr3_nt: TGTGCTAGTGGTTTTAGCGGGAGCAATGAGCAGTTCTTC
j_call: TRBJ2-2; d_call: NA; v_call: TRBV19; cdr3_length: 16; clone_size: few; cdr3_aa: CASSPRQGSNTGELFF; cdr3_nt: TGTGCCAGTAGTCCCAGGCAAGGTTCGAACACCGGGGAGCTGTTTTTT
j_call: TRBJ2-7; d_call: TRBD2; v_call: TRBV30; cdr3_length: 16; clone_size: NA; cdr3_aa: CAWSEGREGPPYEQYF; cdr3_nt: TGTGCCTGGAGTGAGGGGCGGGAGGGCCCTCCATACGAGCAGTACTTC
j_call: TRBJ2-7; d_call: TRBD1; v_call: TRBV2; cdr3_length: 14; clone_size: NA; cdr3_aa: CASRGTGMTYEQYF; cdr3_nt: TGTGCCAGCAGGGGGACAGGGATGACCTACGAGCAGTACTTC
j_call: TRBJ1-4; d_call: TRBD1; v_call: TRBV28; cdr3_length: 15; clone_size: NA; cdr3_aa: CASSLNDRGNEKLFF; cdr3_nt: TGTGCCAGCAGTCTAAATGACAGGGGGAATGAAAAACTGTTTTTT
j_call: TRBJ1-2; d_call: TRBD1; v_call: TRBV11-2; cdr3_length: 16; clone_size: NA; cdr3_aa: CASSLGPSRGQGGYTF; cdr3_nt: TGTGCCAGCAGCTTAGGCCCTAGCAGGGGGCAAGGTGGCTACACCTTC
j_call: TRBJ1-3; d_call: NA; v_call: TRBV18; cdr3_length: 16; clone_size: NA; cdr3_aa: CASSVAASSSGNTIYF; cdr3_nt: TGTGCCAGCTCCGTAGCAGCGAGCAGCTCTGGAAACACCATATATTTT
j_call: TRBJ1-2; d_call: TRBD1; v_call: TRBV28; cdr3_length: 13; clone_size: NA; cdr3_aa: CASSPRQGNGYTF; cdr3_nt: TGTGCCAGCAGTCCCCGACAGGGCAATGGCTACACCTTC
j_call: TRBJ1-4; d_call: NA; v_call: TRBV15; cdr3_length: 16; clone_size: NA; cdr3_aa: CATSRDRSGRGEKLFF; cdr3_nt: TGTGCCACCAGCAGAGATCGGTCGGGGAGGGGTGAAAAACTGTTTTTT
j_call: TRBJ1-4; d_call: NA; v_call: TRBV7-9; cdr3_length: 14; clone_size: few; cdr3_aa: CASSLQAPGGKLFF; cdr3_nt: TGTGCCAGCAGCTTACAGGCCCCGGGAGGAAAACTGTTTTTT
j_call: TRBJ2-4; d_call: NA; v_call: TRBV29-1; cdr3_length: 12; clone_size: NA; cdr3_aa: CSAGQERNIQYF; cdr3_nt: TGCAGCGCAGGACAAGAGAGAAACATTCAGTACTTC
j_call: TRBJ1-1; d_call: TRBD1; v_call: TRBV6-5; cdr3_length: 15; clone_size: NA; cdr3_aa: CASSDKTGEGTEAFF; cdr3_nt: TGTGCCAGCAGCGACAAGACAGGGGAGGGCACTGAAGCTTTCTTT
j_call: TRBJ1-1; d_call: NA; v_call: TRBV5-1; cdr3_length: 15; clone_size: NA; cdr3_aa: CASSLDLAANTEAFF; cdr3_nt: TGCGCCAGCAGCTTGGATTTGGCTGCGAACACTGAAGCTTTCTTT
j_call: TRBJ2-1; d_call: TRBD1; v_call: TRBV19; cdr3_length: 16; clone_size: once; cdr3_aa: CASKQPGTGDYNEQFF; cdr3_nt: TGTGCCAGTAAACAACCCGGGACAGGGGATTACAATGAGCAGTTCTTC
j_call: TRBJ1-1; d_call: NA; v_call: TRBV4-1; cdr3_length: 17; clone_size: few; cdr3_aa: CASTARGTGMGNTEAFF; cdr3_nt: TGCGCCAGCACCGCGAGGGGAACAGGGATGGGGAACACTGAAGCTTTCTTT
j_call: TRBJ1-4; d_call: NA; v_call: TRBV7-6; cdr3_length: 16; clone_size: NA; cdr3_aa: CASSLRGGTTNEKLFF; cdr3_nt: TGTGCCAGCAGCTTAAGGGGAGGGACAACTAATGAAAAACTGTTTTTT
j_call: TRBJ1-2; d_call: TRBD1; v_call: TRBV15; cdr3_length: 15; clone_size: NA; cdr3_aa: CATSTGTEENYGYTF; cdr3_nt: TGTGCCACCAGCACCGGGACAGAAGAGAACTATGGCTACACCTTC
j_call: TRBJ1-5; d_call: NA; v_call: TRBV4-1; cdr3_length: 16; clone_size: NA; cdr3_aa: CASSQEGAGNRQPQHF; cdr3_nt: TGCGCCAGCAGCCAAGAAGGGGCAGGGAACAGGCAGCCCCAGCATTTT
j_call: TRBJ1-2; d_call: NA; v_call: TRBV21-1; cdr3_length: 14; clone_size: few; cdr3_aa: CASSNRQPAGGYTF; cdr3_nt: TGTGCCAGCAGCAACAGACAGCCCGCAGGTGGCTACACCTTC
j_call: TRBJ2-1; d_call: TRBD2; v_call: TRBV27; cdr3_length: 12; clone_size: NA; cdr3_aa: CASSKGGGEQFF; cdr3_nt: TGTGCCAGCAGTAAGGGCGGGGGTGAGCAGTTCTTC
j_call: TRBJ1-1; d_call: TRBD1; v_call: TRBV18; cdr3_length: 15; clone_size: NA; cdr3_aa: CASSQNQWDSTEAFF; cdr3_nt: TGTGCCAGCTCACAGAACCAATGGGACAGCACTGAAGCTTTCTTT
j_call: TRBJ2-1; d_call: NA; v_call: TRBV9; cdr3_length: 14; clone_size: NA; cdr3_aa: CASSPPGSSHEQFF; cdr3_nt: TGTGCCAGCAGCCCCCCGGGTAGCAGCCATGAGCAGTTCTTC
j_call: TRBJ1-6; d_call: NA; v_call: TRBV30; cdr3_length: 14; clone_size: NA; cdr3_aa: CAWSPGLNNSPLHF; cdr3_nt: TGTGCCTGGTCGCCGGGACTTAATAATTCACCCCTCCACTTT
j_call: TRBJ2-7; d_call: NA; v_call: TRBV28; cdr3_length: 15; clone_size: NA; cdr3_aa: CASSLLAGTSYEQYF; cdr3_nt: TGTGCCAGCAGTTTACTGGCAGGGACTTCCTACGAGCAGTACTTC
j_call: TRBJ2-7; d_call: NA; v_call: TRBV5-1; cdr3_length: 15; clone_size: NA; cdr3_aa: CASSLDPQPSYEQYF; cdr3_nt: TGCGCCAGCAGCTTGGATCCACAGCCATCCTACGAGCAGTACTTC
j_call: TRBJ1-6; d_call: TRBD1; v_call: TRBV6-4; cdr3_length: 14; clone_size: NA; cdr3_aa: CASSELQGAGPLHF; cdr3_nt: TGTGCCAGCAGTGAACTACAGGGGGCTGGACCCCTCCACTTT